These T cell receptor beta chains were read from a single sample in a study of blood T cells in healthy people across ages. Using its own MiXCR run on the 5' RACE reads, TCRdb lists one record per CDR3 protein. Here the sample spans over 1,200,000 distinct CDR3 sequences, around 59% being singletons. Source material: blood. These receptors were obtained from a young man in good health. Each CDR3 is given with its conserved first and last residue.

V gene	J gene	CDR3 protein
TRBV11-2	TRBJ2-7	CASSRTSGGLVEQYF
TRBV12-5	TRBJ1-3	CASGSSLNTIYF
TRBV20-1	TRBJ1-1	CSASSREWDRLRTEAFF
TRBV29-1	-	CSVEMTSGGFGTQYF
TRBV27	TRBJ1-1	CASSLYIGNTEAFF
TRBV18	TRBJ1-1	CASSLGEAGEAFF
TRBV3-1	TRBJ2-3	CASSRGRVGSTDTQYF
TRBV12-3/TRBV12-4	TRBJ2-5	CASKGRGLETQYF
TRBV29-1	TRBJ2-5	CSVDTETQYF
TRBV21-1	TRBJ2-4	CASSTRRKQYF
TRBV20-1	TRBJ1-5	CSARDFGENSNQPQHF
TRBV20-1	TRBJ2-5	CSARVPRGSQETQYF
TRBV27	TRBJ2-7	CASSATRGYEQYF
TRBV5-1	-	CASSLGWELIEQYF
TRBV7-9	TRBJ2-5	CASSPGVVSQETQYF
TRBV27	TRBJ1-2	CASKPLGIFYGYTF
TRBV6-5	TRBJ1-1	CASSDGTGPYTEAFF
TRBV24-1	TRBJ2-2	CATRRGAGTGELFF
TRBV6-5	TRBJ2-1	CASSRRDYSHNEQFF
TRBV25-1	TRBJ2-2	CASSDAGIGDTGELFF
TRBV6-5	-	CASTPPNGLETQYF
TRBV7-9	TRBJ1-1	CASSSYGQPEAFF
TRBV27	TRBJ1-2	CASSSHSGTAYGYTF
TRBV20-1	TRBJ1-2	CSARDLVGGGGYTF